Below, 6 T cell receptor beta chains from the same sample are listed, as sequenced in a study of T cells in Graves' hyperthyroidism and ophthalmopathy. Template material for amplifying TCR beta CDR3 regions consisted of RNA transcripts. HTBI primers were the set used in a first-round RT-PCR of the TCR CDR3. TCRdb used MiXCR to reprocess the multiplex PCR reads, holding one entry per CDR3 protein. The table includes about 580,000 distinct CDR3 sequences, roughly 14% detected once. Sequencing used blood. The source is a woman in her twenties or thirties with Graves' hyperthyroidism that later progressed to Graves' ophthalmopathy.

This clonotype was seen ten or more times. This chain connects TRBV27 to TRBJ2-7; maybe TRBD2 (5 bases). Per germline, CDR1 MNHEY and CDR2 SMNVEV (reference sequence). Trimming cost V 3 bases and J 7 bases, with 13 bases left between them. This CDR3 spans 13 amino acids. The CDR3 coding sequence is TGTGCCAGCAGTTTCTCCGGCCCGGGAGAGCAGTACTTC. This translates into CASSFSGPGEQYF.

This clonotype appeared many times. The chain employs TRBV27 and TRBJ2-7; 10 nucleotides line up with TRBD2. Trimming cost V 2 bases and J 7 bases; bases outside gene matches: 11. The CDR3 extends over 16 amino acids. Germline loops: CDR1 MNHEY, CDR2 SMNVEV (reference sequence). The CDR3 loop is CASSLMSSGRSEEQYF. CDR3 nucleotide sequence: TGTGCCAGCAGTTTAATGTCTAGCGGGAGATCGGAAGAGCAGTACTTC.

This clonotype was recorded many times. The gene calls are TRBV6-2 or TRBV6-3 and TRBJ1-5; 7 bases match TRBD1. Germline loops: CDR1 MNHEY, CDR2 SVGEGT. V lost 5 bases and J lost 7; bases outside the gene matches: 11. The CDR3 runs to 15 residues. The CDR3 here is CASSTDRVRGQPQHF. The CDR3 DNA reads TGTGCCAGCAGTACCGACAGGGTCCGCGGACAGCCCCAGCATTTT.

This clonotype was seen at least ten times. V and J are TRBV29-1 and TRBJ2-5; TRBD2 matches at 11 bases. This CDR3 spans 14 amino acids. The J segment lost 4 bases and the V segment lost 7 bases, leaving 8 bases of the junction unmatched. CDR1 is SQVTM, CDR2 ANQGSEA, per germline. The CDR3 here is CSGGLAGGGETQYF. The CDR3 DNA sequence: TGCAGCGGAGGTCTAGCGGGAGGAGGAGAGACCCAGTACTTC.

Many counts were recorded for this clonotype. The chain has TRBV7-2 and TRBJ2-1, with 7 nucleotides matching TRBD2. Germline loops: CDR1 SGHTA, CDR2 FQGNSA. The V and J ends lost 4 bases and 10 bases, in that order; junction bases with no gene match: 10. The CDR3 spans 14 residues. In nucleotides, the CDR3 is TGTGCCAGCAGCTCGTCTCCAGGGAGGGGAGAGCAGTTCTTC. Protein sequence: CASSSSPGRGEQFF. The complete variable domain, with remaining parts taken from reference TRBV7-2 and TRBJ2-1, reads GAGVSQSPSNKVTEKGKDVELRCDPISGHTALYWYRQSLGQGLEFLIYFQGNSAPDKSGLPSDRFSAERTGGSVSTLTIQRTQQEDSAVYLCASSSSPGRGEQFFGPGTRLTVL.

This clonotype has at least ten counts. V gene TRBV10-3 combines with J gene TRBJ2-2; D is unresolved. Germline assignment: CDR1 ENHRY and CDR2 SYGVKD. V was pared by 4 bases and J by 1 base, with 10 bases between. The CDR3 is 15 residues long. The CDR3 coding sequence is TGTGCCATCAGTGTAGGTGGTTTGAACACCGGGGAGCTGTTTTTT. Its translation: CAISVGGLNTGELFF.